This paragraph reports one T cell receptor beta chain. Antigen: not known. The data were obtained in a study of T cells in localized non-small cell lung cancer. The CDR3 is 14 amino acids. Germline CDR1 is SEHNR and CDR2 is FQNEAQ (reference sequence). Trimming took 8 bases from V and 1 from J, leaving 13 bases between them. Study results and limitations: Measurement of T cell clonality placed uninvolved adjacent lung highest, above the level in tumor.

Sequencing was performed with immunoSEQ multiplex PCR; in TCRdb, only in-frame clones are kept and a portion is missing. Here the sample spans about 59,000 clones, 70% to 90% being singletons. The source material was peripheral blood, sampled before any cancer treatment. This chain uses TRBV7-9 with TRBJ2-3; D is perhaps TRBD1 or TRBD2 (6 bases each). The receptor comes from a man aged 40 to 69 with stage I squamous cell lung carcinoma. The CDR3 is CASGLEGGTDTQYF. The DNA for the CDR3 is TGTGCCAGCGGGCTGGAGGGGGGCACAGATACGCAGTATTTT.